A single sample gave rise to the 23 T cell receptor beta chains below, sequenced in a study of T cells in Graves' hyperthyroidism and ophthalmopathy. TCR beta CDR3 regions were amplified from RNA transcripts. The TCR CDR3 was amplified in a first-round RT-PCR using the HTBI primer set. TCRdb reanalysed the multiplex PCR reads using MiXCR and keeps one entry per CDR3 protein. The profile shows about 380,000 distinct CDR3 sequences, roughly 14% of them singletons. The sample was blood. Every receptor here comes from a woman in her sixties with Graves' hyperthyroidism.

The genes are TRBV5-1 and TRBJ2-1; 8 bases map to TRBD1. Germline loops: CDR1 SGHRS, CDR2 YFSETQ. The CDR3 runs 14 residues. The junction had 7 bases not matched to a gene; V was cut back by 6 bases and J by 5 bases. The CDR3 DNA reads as TGCGCCAGCACCGCGTGGACAGGGCACAATGAGCAGTTCTTC. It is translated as CASTAWTGHNEQFF.

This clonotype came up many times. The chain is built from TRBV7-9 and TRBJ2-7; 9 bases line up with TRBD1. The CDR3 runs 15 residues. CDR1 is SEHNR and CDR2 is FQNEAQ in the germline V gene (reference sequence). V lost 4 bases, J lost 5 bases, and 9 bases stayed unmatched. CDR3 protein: CASSSPGTGKDEQYF. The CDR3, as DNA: TGTGCCAGCAGCTCCCCCGGGACAGGGAAAGACGAGCAGTACTTC.

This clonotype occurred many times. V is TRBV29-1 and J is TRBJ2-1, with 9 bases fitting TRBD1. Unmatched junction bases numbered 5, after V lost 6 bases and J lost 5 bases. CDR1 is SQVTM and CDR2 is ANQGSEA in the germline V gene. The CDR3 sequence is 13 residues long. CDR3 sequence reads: CSVARTGDNEQFF. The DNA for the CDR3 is TGCAGCGTCGCTAGGACAGGGGACAATGAGCAGTTCTTC.

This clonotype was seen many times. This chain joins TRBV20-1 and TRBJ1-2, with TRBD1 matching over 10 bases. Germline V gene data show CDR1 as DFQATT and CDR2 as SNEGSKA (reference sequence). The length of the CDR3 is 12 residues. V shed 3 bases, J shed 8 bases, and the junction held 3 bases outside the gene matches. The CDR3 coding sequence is TGCAGTGCTAGGACAGGGGGCGAGGGCTACACCTTC. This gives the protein CSARTGGEGYTF.

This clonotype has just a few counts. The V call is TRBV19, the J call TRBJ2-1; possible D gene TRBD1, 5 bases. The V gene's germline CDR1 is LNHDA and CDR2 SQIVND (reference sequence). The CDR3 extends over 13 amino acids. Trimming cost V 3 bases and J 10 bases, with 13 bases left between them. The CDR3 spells CASSIRQTNEQFF. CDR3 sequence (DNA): TGTGCCAGTAGTATCCGACAGACAAACGAGCAGTTCTTC.

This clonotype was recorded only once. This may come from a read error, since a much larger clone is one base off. The CDR3 DNA reads as TGTGCCAGCAGCTTAGCGCGGACTAGCGTTGTGGAGACCCAGCACTTC. As protein: CASSLARTSVVETQHF. The chain uses TRBV7-9 and TRBJ2-5; 9 bases match TRBD2. From germline, CDR1 is SEHNR and CDR2 FQNEAQ (reference sequence). This CDR3 is built from 16 residues.

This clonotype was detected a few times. CDR3 coding DNA: TGCGCCAGCAGCCAAGCTAGCGGGAGTGTCTCCGAGCAGTACTTC. Protein: CASSQASGSVSEQYF. The chain is built from TRBV4-1 and TRBJ2-7; 10 bases map to TRBD2. Germline CDR1 reads MGHRA; CDR2 reads YSYEKL. After removal of 1 base from V and 6 bases from J, the junction contained 6 bases not matched to a gene. There are 15 residues in the CDR3.

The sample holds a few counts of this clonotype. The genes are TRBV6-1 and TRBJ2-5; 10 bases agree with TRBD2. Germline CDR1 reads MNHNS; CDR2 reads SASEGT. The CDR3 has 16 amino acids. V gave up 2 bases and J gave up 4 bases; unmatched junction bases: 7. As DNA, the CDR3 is TGTGCCAGCAGTGAACAAAGCGGGAGGGATGGAGAGACCCAGTACTTC. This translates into CASSEQSGRDGETQYF.

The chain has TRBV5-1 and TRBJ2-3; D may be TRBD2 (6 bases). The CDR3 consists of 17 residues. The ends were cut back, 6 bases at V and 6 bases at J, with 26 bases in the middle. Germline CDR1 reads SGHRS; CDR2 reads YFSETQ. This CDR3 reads CASTLVPGLPGLDTQYF. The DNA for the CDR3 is TGCGCCAGCACCCTCGTACCGGGACTCCCGGGGTTGGATACGCAGTATTTT. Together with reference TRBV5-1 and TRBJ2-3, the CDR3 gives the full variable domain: KAGVTQTPRYLIKTRGQQVTLSCSPISGHRSVSWYQQTPGQGLQFLFEYFSETQRNKGNFPGRFSGRQFSNSRSEMNVSTLELGDSALYLCASTLVPGLPGLDTQYFGPGTRLTVL.

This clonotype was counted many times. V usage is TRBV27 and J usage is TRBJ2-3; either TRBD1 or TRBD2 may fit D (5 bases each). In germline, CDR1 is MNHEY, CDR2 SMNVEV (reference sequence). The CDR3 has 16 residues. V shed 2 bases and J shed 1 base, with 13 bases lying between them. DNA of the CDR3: TGTGCCAGCAGTTTACGTGGGACCTGGGGCACAGATACGCAGTATTTT. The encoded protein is CASSLRGTWGTDTQYF.

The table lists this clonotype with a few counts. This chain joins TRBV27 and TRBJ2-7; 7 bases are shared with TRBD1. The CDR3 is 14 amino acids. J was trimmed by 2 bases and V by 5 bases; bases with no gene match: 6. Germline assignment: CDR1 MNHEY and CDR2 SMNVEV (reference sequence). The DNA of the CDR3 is TGTGCCAGCAGTAGAAACAGGGGCGCCTACGAGCAGTACTTC. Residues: CASSRNRGAYEQYF.

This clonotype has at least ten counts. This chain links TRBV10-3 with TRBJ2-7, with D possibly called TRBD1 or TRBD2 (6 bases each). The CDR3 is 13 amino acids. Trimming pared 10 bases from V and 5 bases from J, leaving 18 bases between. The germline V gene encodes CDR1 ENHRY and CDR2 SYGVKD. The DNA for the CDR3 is TGTGCCACCAAAAGGGGGGCCGGCGACGAGCAGTACTTC. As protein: CATKRGAGDEQYF.

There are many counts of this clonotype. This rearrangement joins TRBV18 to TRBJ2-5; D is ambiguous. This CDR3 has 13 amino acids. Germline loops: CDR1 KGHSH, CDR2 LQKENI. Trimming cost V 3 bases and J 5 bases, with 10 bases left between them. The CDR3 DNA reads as TGTGCCAGCTCACCTTCACACATGGAGACCCAGTACTTC. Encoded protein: CASSPSHMETQYF. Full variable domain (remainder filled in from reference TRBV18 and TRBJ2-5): NAGVMQNPRHLVRRRGQEARLRCSPMKGHSHVYWYRQLPEEGLKFMVYLQKENIIDESGMPKERFSAEFPKEGPSILRIQQVVRGDSAAYFCASSPSHMETQYFGPGTRLLVL.

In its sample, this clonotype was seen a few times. The CDR3 nucleotides read TGTGCCATCAGTGAGGTAACAGGGGGGTACCACGAGCAGTACTTC. Translated, it gives CAISEVTGGYHEQYF. V is TRBV10-3 and J is TRBJ2-7; TRBD1 matches at 8 bases. The CDR3 runs 15 residues. V lost 2 bases to trimming and J lost 5 bases; unmatched junction nucleotides: 8. Germline lookup yields CDR1 ENHRY and CDR2 SYGVKD.

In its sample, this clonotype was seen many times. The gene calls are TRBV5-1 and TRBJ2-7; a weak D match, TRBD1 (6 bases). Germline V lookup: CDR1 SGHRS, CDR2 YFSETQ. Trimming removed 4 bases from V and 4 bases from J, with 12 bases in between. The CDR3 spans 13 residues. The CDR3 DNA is TGCGCCAGCAGCCCAGGACAGCGATACGAGCAGTACTTC. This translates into CASSPGQRYEQYF.

This chain's CDR3 is CASSLDSSDEQFF. The CDR3 coding sequence is TGTGCCAGCAGTCTTGACAGTAGCGATGAGCAGTTCTTC. V usage is TRBV6-1 and J usage is TRBJ2-1, with D perhaps given as TRBD1 or TRBD2 (5 bases each). The CDR3 is 13 amino acids. Per germline, CDR1 MNHNS and CDR2 SASEGT. The V gene lost 5 bases and the J gene lost 8 bases, with 13 bases spanning the gap.

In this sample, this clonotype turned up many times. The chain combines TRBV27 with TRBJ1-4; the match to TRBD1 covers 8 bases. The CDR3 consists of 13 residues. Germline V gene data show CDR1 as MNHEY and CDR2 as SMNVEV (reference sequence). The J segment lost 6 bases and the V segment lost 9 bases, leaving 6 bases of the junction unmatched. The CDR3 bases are TGTGCCAGTGCTCGGACAGGGCATGAAAAACTGTTTTTT. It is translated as CASARTGHEKLFF.

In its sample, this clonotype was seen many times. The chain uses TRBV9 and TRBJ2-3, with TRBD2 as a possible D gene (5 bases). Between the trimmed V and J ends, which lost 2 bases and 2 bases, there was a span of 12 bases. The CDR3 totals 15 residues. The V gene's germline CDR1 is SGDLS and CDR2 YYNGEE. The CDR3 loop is CASSVSSSFTDTQYF. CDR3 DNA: TGTGCCAGCAGCGTTTCCTCTAGCTTCACAGATACGCAGTATTTT. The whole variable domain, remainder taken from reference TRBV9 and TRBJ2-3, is DSGVTQTPKHLITATGQRVTLRCSPRSGDLSVYWYQQSLDQGLQFLIQYYNGEERAKGNILERFSAQQFPDLHSELNLSSLELGDSALYFCASSVSSSFTDTQYFGPGTRLTVL.

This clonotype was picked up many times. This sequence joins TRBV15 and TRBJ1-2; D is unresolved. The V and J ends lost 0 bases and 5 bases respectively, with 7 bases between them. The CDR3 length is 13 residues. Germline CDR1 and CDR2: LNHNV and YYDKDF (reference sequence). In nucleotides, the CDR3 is TGTGCCACCAGCAGAGATGCGGTTTATGGCTACACCTTC. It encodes CATSRDAVYGYTF. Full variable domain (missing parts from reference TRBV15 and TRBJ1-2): DAMVIQNPRYQVTQFGKPVTLSCSQTLNHNVMYWYQQKSSQAPKLLFHYYDKDFNNEADTPDNFQSRRPNTSFCFLDIRSPGLGDTAMYLCATSRDAVYGYTFGSGTRLTVV.

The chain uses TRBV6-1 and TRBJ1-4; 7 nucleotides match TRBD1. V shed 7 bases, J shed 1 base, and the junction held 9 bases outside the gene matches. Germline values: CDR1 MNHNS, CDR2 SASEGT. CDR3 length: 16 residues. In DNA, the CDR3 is TGTGCCAGCACCCGACAATGGGACAGAACTAATGAAAAACTGTTTTTT. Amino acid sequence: CASTRQWDRTNEKLFF.

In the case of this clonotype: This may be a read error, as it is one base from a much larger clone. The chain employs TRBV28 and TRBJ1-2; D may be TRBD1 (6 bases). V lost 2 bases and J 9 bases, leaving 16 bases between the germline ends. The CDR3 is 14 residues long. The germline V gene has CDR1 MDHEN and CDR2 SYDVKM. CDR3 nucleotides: TGTGCCAGCAGTTTAGGGGGCGAGTACCGCAGCTACACCTTC. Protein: CASSLGGEYRSYTF.

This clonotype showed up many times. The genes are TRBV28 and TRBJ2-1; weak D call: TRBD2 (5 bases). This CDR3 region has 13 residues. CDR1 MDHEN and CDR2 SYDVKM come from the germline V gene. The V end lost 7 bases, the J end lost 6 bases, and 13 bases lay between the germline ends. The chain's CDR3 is CASTLEAGNEQFF. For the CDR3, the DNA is TGTGCCAGCACCTTGGAGGCGGGCAATGAGCAGTTCTTC.

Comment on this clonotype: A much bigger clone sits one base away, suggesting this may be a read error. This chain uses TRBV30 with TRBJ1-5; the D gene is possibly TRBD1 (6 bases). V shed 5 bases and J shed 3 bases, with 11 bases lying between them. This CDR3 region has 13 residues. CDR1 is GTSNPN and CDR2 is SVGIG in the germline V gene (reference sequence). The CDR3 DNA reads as TGTGCCTGGCACGGACAGATCAATCAGCCCCAGCATTTT. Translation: CAWHGQINQPQHF. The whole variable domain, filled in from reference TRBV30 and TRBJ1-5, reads SQTIHQWPATLVQPVGSPLSLECTVEGTSNPNLYWYRQAAGRGLQLLFYSVGIGQISSEVPQNLSASRPQDRQFILSSKKLLLSDSGFYLCAWHGQINQPQHFGDGTRLSIL.